The source of this T cell receptor beta chain is a study of radiotherapy plus CTLA-4 blockade in lung cancer. Across the whole study: An objective response was seen in 18% of patients, and disease control in roughly 28%.

Germline CDR1 SGHRS, CDR2 YFSETQ. V lost 0 bases and J 8 bases, leaving 15 bases between the germline ends. This CDR3 has 15 residues. Findings of the study overall: Some TCR clones had been derived from tumors. These clones expanded in peripheral blood after radiotherapy plus ipilimumab.

The data were produced by immunoSEQ multiplex PCR, yet TCRdb's version contains in-frame clones alone and is incomplete. This repertoire shows about 39,000 clones, about four fifths found once; its top ten account for more than 20%. A remark on this clone: Its antigen is not identified.

This TCR was recovered from a human donor with non-small cell lung cancer that progressed on radiotherapy plus ipilimumab. The sample consisted of peripheral blood, taken from a patient treated with radiotherapy plus ipilimumab. The rearrangement links TRBV5-1 to TRBJ2-1, with D uncertain. The CDR3 nucleotides are TGCGCCAGCAGCTTGGAACGAATCCGCGCCGATGAGCAGTTCTTC. This sequence encodes CASSLERIRADEQFF. Drawing the rest from reference TRBV5-1 and TRBJ2-1, the complete variable domain is KAGVTQTPRYLIKTRGQQVTLSCSPISGHRSVSWYQQTPGQGLQFLFEYFSETQRNKGNFPGRFSGRQFSNSRSEMNVSTLELGDSALYLCASSLERIRADEQFFGPGTRLTVL.